This TCR beta chain derives from a study of CD8+ T cells in alopecia areata. Study overall: Those patients who were treated received oral tofacitinib, which was given at 5 to 10 mg twice daily for moderate-to-severe alopecia areata. Severity scoring for treated patients was based on the percentage of affected scalp area. Notes on the study in general: Tofacitinib significantly reduced both scalp clonality and expanded CD8+ clones among the top 100. On tofacitinib, scalp and blood still held many of the expanded lesional clones.

Comment on this clone: The antigen remains unidentified.

Germline V gene lookup returns CDR1 SGDLS and CDR2 YYNGEE. Deletions cut 0 bases from V and 2 bases from J, with 13 bases between. CDR3 length: 16 amino acids. The authors extracted RNA and reverse transcribed it into cDNA as the sequencing template. Generated by immunoSEQ multiplex PCR, the TCRdb table keeps only in-frame clones and is missing some. The sample contains a few hundred thousand clones, approximately 65% of which appear only once. Described treatment: oral pan-JAK inhibitor, 5-10 mg twice daily. This sample comprised CD4+ T cells sorted from blood, obtained at week 44, from a patient treated with tofacitinib. This clonotype was sampled from a human donor with alopecia areata. The chain combines TRBV9 with TRBJ2-3; D not resolved. The CDR3 region has the DNA TGTGCCAGCAGCGTAGGGTCTGCCCTTCCCACAGATACGCAGTATTTT. Translated: CASSVGSALPTDTQYF.